The 14 T cell receptor beta chains given below trace back to one sample, sequenced in a study of neurological immune-mediated disorders. TCRdb reanalysed the 5' RACE reads using MiXCR and keeps one entry per CDR3 protein. The table includes approximately 38,000 distinct CDR3 sequences, roughly 12% detected once. Source material: CD4+ T cells from blood. The receptors originated from a woman aged 30 to 39 with HTLV-1-associated myelopathy (HAM/TSP).

The table lists this clonotype with many counts. This CDR3 reads CASSLSSGSEQFF. The CDR3 coding sequence is TGTGCCAGCAGCTTATCGTCAGGGAGTGAGCAGTTCTTC. The rearrangement uses TRBV7-2 and TRBJ2-1; either TRBD1 or TRBD2 may fit D (5 bases each). The CDR3 runs 13 residues. Per the germline V gene, CDR1 is SGHTA and CDR2 is FQGNSA. V shed 2 bases and J shed 9 bases, with 11 bases lying between them.

In this sample, this clonotype turned up many times. The rearrangement joins TRBV28 to TRBJ2-2; TRBD1 aligns across 7 bases. The germline CDR1 and CDR2 sequences are MDHEN and SYDVKM. V shed 7 bases and J 2 bases; nucleotides not matched to a gene: 10. CDR3 size: 16 residues. The CDR3: CASTPYRGDNTGELFF. CDR3 DNA sequence: TGTGCCAGCACCCCTTACAGGGGCGACAACACCGGGGAGCTGTTTTTT.

This clonotype was counted ten times or more. The gene calls are TRBV5-6 and TRBJ2-7; 7 positions match TRBD1. The CDR3 runs 15 residues. Looked up from germline, CDR1 is SGHDT and CDR2 is YYEEEE. V trimming: 0 bases; J trimming: 4 bases; junction bases outside the gene matches: 7. The CDR3 nucleotides read TGTGCCAGCAGCTTGGATCCCGGGACAGTTTACGAGCAGTACTTC. This translates into CASSLDPGTVYEQYF.

This clonotype was recorded many times. The chain uses TRBV14 and TRBJ1-3, with a tentative D call TRBD1 (6 bases). Trimming stripped 3 bases from V and 5 bases from J, with 17 bases between. The germline V gene has CDR1 SGHDN and CDR2 FVKESK. This CDR3 spans 16 amino acids. The CDR3 is CASSQRGTTTRNTIYF. DNA for the CDR3: TGTGCCAGCAGCCAGAGGGGGACAACAACTCGAAACACCATATATTTT. Variable domain in full (rest from reference TRBV14 and TRBJ1-3): EAGVTQFPSHSVIEKGQTVTLRCDPISGHDNLYWYRRVMGKEIKFLLHFVKESKQDESGMPNNRFLAERTGGTYSTLKVQPAELEDSGVYFCASSQRGTTTRNTIYFGEGSWLTVV.

By sample share, this clonotype is medium-sized. CDR3 bases: TGTGCCACCAGTGATTATTCGAGCTCCTACAATGAGCAGTTCTTC. This gives the protein CATSDYSSSYNEQFF. V is TRBV24-1 and J is TRBJ2-1; unclear D gene. CDR1 is KGHDR, CDR2 SFDVKD, per germline. The CDR3 loop spans 15 amino acids. V gave up 2 bases and J gave up 0 bases, with 7 bases separating them.

This clonotype is medium-sized in the sample. The chain couples TRBV4-2 to TRBJ1-1; 7 nucleotides align to TRBD1. CDR1 and CDR2 from the germline V gene are LGHNA and YNFKEQ. J was trimmed by 8 bases and V by 1 base; bases with no gene match: 10. CDR3 length: 15 residues. DNA of the CDR3: TGTGCCAGCAGCCAAGCCGAGTTCCTAGGGGGCGAAGCTTTCTTT. Encoded protein: CASSQAEFLGGEAFF.

This clonotype showed up many times. The chain links TRBV7-6 to TRBJ2-3; tentatively, D is TRBD2 (6 bases). Between the trimmed V and J ends, which lost 3 bases and 2 bases, there was a span of 9 bases. The germline CDR1 and CDR2 sequences are SGHVS and FNYEAQ. The CDR3 has 14 residues. The CDR3 DNA is TGTGCCAGCAGCTTTGGACTAAACACAGATACGCAGTATTTT. Encoded protein: CASSFGLNTDTQYF.

Comments on this clonotype: A much larger clone lies a single base off, so this may be a read error. The gene calls are TRBV6-5 and TRBJ1-1, with D unclear. CDR3 size: 13 residues. CDR1 and CDR2 (germline): MNHEY, SVGAGI. Here the CDR3 DNA reads TGTACCATAAGCAGGTCGATGAACACTGAAGCTTTCTTT. It encodes CTISRSMNTEAFF.

The chain links TRBV7-6 to TRBJ2-2; either TRBD1 or TRBD2 may supply D (5 bases each). Per germline, CDR1 SGHVS and CDR2 FNYEAQ. The CDR3 consists of 16 residues. Trimming removed 4 bases from V and 1 base from J, with 13 bases in between. CDR3 coding DNA: TGTGCCAGCAGCTCGATGAGTGGGGGGAACACCGGGGAGCTGTTTTTT. Its protein product is CASSSMSGGNTGELFF.

This clonotype appeared many times. V usage is TRBV20-1 and J usage is TRBJ1-2; D is possibly TRBD1 (6 bases). The CDR3 runs to 15 residues. V was pared by 0 bases and J by 7 bases, with 18 bases between. Germline-derived CDR1 and CDR2 are DFQATT and SNEGSKA (reference sequence). Here the CDR3 reads CSARDRPRGDGGYTF. The CDR3 nucleotides are TGCAGTGCTAGAGATCGACCCAGGGGAGATGGTGGCTACACCTTC.

This clonotype has a count of ten or more. The chain couples TRBV20-1 to TRBJ2-5; weak D call: TRBD2 (5 bases). CDR3 size: 11 residues. Germline CDR1 is DFQATT and CDR2 is SNEGSKA (reference sequence). The germline V and J ends were trimmed by 1 base and 5 bases, with 5 bases remaining between them. The DNA for the CDR3 is TGCAGTGCTAGAGGGGAGGAGACCCAGTACTTC. This codes for CSARGEETQYF.

This clonotype was picked up many times. The rearrangement uses TRBV5-6 and TRBJ1-6, with 7 positions matching TRBD1. V shed 3 bases and J 9 bases; nucleotides not matched to a gene: 12. This CDR3 spans 16 amino acids. The germline V gene encodes CDR1 SGHDT and CDR2 YYEEEE. The CDR3 here is CASSSGQVGIGSPLHF. The CDR3 DNA reads TGTGCCAGCAGCTCCGGACAGGTCGGAATCGGTTCACCCCTCCACTTT.

The chain has TRBV20-1 and TRBJ2-7, with D uncertain. Germline loops: CDR1 DFQATT, CDR2 SNEGSKA (reference sequence). CDR3 length: 11 amino acids. The germline V and J ends were trimmed by 0 bases and 7 bases, with 7 bases remaining between them. The DNA for the CDR3 is TGCAGTGCTAGAGATCTACAAGAGCAGTACTTC. Translated, it gives CSARDLQEQYF.

This clonotype is classed as medium-sized. The CDR3: CSASQLAGGGEQFF. The CDR3 DNA is TGCAGTGCTTCCCAACTAGCGGGGGGGGGTGAGCAGTTCTTC. The genes are TRBV20-1 and TRBJ2-1; 13 bases are shared with TRBD2. Germline CDR1 DFQATT, CDR2 SNEGSKA (reference sequence). V was pared by 5 bases and J by 9 bases, with 7 bases of the junction left unmatched. The CDR3 contains 14 residues.